The present entry profiles one T cell receptor beta chain with its context. The assay was immunoSEQ multiplex PCR, and TCRdb's table has in-frame clones only and misses some. The table lists approximately 78,000 clones, 95% of them singletons. This entry comes from a study of technical replicates of blood from a few donors. The CDR3 totals 16 residues. Germline CDR1 and CDR2: PRHDT and FYEKMQ (reference sequence). Trimming at V came to 6 bases and at J to 4 bases, leaving 14 bases not matched to a gene. The origin of this receptor is a human donor in good health. The sequenced sample was T cells isolated from PBMCs. This sequence joins TRBV13 and TRBJ2-7, with TRBD2 matching over 8 bases. The CDR3 coding sequence is TGTGCCAGCAGTTCCCTCGGGACTAGGGTCGGATACGAGCAGTACTTC. It specifies CASSSLGTRVGYEQYF.